The TCR beta chain under discussion was sequenced for a study of blood T cell repertoires in COVID-19 (TCRdb year 2020). Background for the entire study: Samples from collaborators originated in the United States, Italy and Spain and spanned both the acute and convalescent phases of COVID-19. The prospective study material was composed of cDNA or gDNA derived from T cells, B-cell-depleted T cells, or PBMCs. Deeply sampled blood TCRbeta repertoires from subjects exposed to, actively infected with, or recovered from COVID-19 were included in the dataset. The repertoires were made available in a free public database intended to serve as a resource for research on the immune response to SARS-CoV-2. Samples came from the ongoing ImmuneRACE study (first 160 participants) plus 1,254 subjects from 6 global collaborators. A de-identified subject ID, COVID-19 status, age in years and sex were almost always included in the sample metadata. HLA class I and class II types, where available, came from metadata supplied by the sample provider rather than from assay-based typing. Results the study describes overall, beyond this receptor: The quantity of clinical and demographic metadata differed by source and by participant and was supplied without curation.

There are 16 amino acids in the CDR3, from cysteine to phenylalanine inclusive. Only the CDR3 region is kept as DNA, spanning 48 bases read in frame from base 1. Taken from the germline V gene (reference sequence), the CDR1 and CDR2 loops are LNHDA and SQIVND. Compared with germline, V lacks 6 bases and J lacks 2 bases; bases without a gene match: 13. TCRbeta CDR3 regions were amplified from genomic DNA using the immunoSEQ Assay, a bias-controlled multiplex PCR. The study's processing was this. The number of nucleated cells in each sample was estimated from the amplification of reference gene primers within the assay. To quantify the absolute abundance of each unique TCRbeta CDR3 rearrangement, sequence reads were collapsed and filtered. For each sample, productive Simpson clonality was calculated by taking the square root of Simpson's diversity index across productive rearrangements. Not all clones reach the TCRdb copy of this immuneACCESS table, which keeps in-frame sequences only. Checked studies attribute under half of the gap to unresolved V genes and leave the rest unexplained. V, J and clone size reflect that table, while D and trimming were determined from the DNA. This sample comprises 200,000 to 250,000 clones, about 90% of them detected only once. Around 2% of the sample lies in the top ten.

Notes on this clone: It has no known antigen specificity. Base-call qualities are not available, and no considerably larger clone is one nucleotide away.

In the prospective study, participants were roughly 18 to 100 years old, resided in fewer than 25 geographic areas of the United States, and were enrolled through a virtual design. In the prospective study, cohorts were assigned on the basis of participant-reported clinical history obtained from a screening survey and a study questionnaire. Recovered participants in ImmuneRACE Cohort 3 were defined as having two consecutive negative NP/OP PCR tests, clearance from a healthcare professional, or resolution of symptoms. Mobile phlebotomists in the prospective study collected whole blood, serum and a nasopharyngeal or oropharyngeal swab from every participant. Over a 2-month period, participants in the prospective study had the option of providing additional blood draws and questionnaires. Blood samples from the prospective study were shipped frozen or at room temperature prior to DNA extraction.

Source material: PBMCs or T cells enriched from blood (not recorded which). The chain joins TRBV19 to TRBJ2-7, with TRBD1 matching 7 junction bases. The source of this sequence is a woman between 18 and 29 years old who had recovered from COVID-19. The sequenced DNA: TGTGCCAGTAGACCCTCCGCCGGGGACAGAGCCTACGAGCAGTACTTC. It encodes CASRPSAGDRAYEQYF.